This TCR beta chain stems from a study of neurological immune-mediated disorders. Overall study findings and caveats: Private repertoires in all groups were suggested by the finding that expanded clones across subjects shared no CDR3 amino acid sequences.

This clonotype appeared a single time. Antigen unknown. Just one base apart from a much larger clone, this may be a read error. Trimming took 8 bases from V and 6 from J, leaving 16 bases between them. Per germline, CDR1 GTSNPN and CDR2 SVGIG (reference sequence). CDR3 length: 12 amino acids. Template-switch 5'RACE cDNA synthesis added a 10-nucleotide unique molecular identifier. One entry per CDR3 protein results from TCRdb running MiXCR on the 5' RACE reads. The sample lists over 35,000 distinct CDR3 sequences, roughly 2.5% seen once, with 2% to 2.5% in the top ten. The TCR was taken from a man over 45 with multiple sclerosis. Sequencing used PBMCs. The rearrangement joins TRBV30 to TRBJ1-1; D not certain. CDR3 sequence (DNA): TGTGCCAGGGCCCCCTTAAATGCTGAAGCTTTCTTT. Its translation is CARAPLNAEAFF.